In this sample, the clone carrying this TCR beta chain turned up a few times. Its cognate antigen is unknown. The CDR3 length is 15 residues. Germline CDR1 and CDR2: DFQATT and SNEGSKA (reference sequence). Trimming cost V 0 bases and J 4 bases, with 13 bases left between them. These data come from a study of CD8 T cells in ankylosing spondylitis. Study outcomes and limitations: The authors reported significant enrichment of disease-linked clones in matched ankylosing spondylitis synovial fluid. Blood of patients with ankylosing spondylitis appeared to be characterized by a TCR beta motif of several highly homologous variants. CD8+ cells made up the disease-linked clones, which were relatively rare in peripheral blood.

Quantitative 5'-RACE with molecular barcodes produced the TCR beta libraries. MiXCR, run by TCRdb on the 5' RACE reads, gives a single entry per CDR3 protein. The sample holds 30,000 to 45,000 distinct CDR3 sequences; roughly 13% are singletons and the top ten take about a third. The chain links TRBV20-1 to TRBJ2-1; tentative D call: TRBD2 (6 bases). Material: synovial fluid, either unsorted or a sorted T cell fraction (not recorded which). The sequence was collected from a male donor with ankylosing spondylitis. The CDR3 is CSARDWGDAYNEQFF. As DNA, the CDR3 is TGCAGTGCTAGAGATTGGGGGGACGCGTACAATGAGCAGTTCTTC.